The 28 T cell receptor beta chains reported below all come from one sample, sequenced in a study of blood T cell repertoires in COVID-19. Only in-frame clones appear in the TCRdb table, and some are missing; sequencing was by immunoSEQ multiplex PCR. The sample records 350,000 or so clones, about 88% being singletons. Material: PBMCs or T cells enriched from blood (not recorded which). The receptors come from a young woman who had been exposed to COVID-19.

CDR3 protein: CATSDNTPPGLADLEQYF. DNA of the CDR3: TGTGCCACCAGTGATAACACTCCCCCGGGACTAGCCGATCTTGAGCAGTACTTC. This chain uses TRBV24-1 with TRBJ2-7, with TRBD2 matching over 9 bases. Germline values: CDR1 KGHDR, CDR2 SFDVKD. The J segment lost 7 bases and the V segment lost 3 bases, leaving 18 bases of the junction unmatched. The CDR3 totals 18 residues.

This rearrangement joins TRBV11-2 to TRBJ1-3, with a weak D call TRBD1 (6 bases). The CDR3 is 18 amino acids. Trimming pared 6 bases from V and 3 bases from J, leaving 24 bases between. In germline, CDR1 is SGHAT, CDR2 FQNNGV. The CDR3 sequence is CASRVTGNRVMGGNTIYF. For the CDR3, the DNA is TGTGCCAGCAGAGTCACCGGGAACAGGGTTATGGGTGGAAACACCATATATTTT.

The CDR3 DNA follows: TGTGCCAGCAGTCCCCAGATCTCAGCGTACCAAGAGACCCAGTACTTC. Residues: CASSPQISAYQETQYF. The genes are TRBV28 and TRBJ2-5, with D uncertain. The CDR3 contains 16 residues. Looked up from germline, CDR1 is MDHEN and CDR2 is SYDVKM. Trimming stripped 5 bases from V and 0 bases from J, with 16 bases between.

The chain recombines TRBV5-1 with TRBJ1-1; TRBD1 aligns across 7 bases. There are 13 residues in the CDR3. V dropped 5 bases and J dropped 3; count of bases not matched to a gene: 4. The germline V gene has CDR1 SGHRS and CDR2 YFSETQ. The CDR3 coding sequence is TGCGCCAGCAGTATCGACAGGGACACTGAAGCTTTCTTT. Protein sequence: CASSIDRDTEAFF.

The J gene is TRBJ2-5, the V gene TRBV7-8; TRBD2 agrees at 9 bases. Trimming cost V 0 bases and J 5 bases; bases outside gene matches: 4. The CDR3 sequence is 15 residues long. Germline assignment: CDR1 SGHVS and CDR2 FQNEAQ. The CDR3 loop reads CASSLARLADETQYF. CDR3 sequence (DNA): TGTGCCAGCAGCTTAGCGCGACTAGCGGACGAGACCCAGTACTTC.

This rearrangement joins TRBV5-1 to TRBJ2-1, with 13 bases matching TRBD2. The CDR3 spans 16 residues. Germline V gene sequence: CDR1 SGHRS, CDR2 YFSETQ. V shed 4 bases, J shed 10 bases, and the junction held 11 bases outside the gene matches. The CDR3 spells CASSLAPGLAGDEQFF. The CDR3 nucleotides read TGCGCCAGCAGCCTCGCCCCCGGACTAGCGGGAGACGAGCAGTTCTTC.

The CDR3 coding sequence is TGTGCCAGCAGCAAATCGTGGGACTCCATTTACGAGCAGTACTTC. It is translated as CASSKSWDSIYEQYF. The V gene is TRBV21-1, the J gene TRBJ2-7; the DNA was not used to check the table's D call, TRBD2. TRBV21-1 is a recognized pseudogene. The CDR3 extends over 15 amino acids.

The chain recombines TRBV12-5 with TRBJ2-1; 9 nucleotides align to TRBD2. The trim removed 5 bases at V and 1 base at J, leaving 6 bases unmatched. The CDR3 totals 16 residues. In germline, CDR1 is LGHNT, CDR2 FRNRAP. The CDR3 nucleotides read TGTGCTAGTGGTCCCGGGGCGGGAGGGTCCTACAATGAGCAGTTCTTC. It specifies CASGPGAGGSYNEQFF.

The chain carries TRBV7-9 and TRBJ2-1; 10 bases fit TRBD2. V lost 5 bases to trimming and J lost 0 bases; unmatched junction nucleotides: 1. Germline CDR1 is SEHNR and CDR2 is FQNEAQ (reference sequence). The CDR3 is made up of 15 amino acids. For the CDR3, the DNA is TGTGCCAGCAGCCGACTAGCGGGCTCCTACAATGAGCAGTTCTTC. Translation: CASSRLAGSYNEQFF.

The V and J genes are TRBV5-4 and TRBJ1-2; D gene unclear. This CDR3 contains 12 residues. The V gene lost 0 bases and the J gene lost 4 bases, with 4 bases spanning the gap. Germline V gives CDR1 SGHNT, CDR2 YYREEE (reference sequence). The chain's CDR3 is CASSLDGYGYTF. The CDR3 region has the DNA TGTGCCAGCAGCTTGGACGGCTATGGCTACACCTTC.

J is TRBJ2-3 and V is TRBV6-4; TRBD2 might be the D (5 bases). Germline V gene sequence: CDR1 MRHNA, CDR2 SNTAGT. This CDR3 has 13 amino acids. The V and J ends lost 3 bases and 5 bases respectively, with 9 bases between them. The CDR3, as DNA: TGTGCCAGCAGTGATCGAGAGGGAGATACGCAGTATTTT. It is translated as CASSDREGDTQYF.

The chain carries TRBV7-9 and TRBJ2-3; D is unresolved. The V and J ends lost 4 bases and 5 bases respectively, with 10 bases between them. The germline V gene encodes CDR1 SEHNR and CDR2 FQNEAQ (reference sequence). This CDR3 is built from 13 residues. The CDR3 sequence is CASSSYPEDTQYF. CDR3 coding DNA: TGTGCCAGCAGCTCATACCCAGAAGATACGCAGTATTTT.

The CDR3 sequence is CSAWDTGANTGELFF. In DNA form, the CDR3 reads TGCAGCGCGTGGGATACAGGGGCGAACACCGGGGAGCTGTTTTTT. The chain is built from TRBV29-1 and TRBJ2-2, with TRBD1 matching over 7 bases. In germline, CDR1 is SQVTM, CDR2 ANQGSEA. Trimming cost V 7 bases and J 0 bases; bases outside gene matches: 8. This CDR3 has 15 amino acids.

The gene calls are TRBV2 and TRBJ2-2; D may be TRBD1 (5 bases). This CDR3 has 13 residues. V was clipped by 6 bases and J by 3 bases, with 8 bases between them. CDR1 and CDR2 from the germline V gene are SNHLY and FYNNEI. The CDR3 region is CASRTDYTGELFF. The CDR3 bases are TGTGCCAGCAGGACAGACTACACCGGGGAGCTGTTTTTT.

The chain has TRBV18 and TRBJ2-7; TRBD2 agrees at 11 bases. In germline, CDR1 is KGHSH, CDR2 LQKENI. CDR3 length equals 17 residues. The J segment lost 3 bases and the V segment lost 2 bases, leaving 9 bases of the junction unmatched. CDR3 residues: CASSPGVAGGPIYEQYF. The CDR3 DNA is TGTGCCAGCTCACCAGGGGTAGCGGGAGGGCCGATCTACGAGCAGTACTTC.

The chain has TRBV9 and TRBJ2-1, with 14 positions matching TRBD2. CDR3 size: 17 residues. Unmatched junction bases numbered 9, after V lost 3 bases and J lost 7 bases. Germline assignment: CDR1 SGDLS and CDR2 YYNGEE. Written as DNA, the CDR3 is TGTGCCAGCAGCGCCCTTACCGGGACTAGCGGGAGAAATGAGCAGTTCTTC. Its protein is CASSALTGTSGRNEQFF.

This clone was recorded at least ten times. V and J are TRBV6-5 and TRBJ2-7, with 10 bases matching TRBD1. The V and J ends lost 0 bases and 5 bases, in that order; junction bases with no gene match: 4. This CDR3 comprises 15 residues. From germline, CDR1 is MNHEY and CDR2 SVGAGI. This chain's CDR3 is CASSYSGTGENEQYF. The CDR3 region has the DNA TGTGCCAGCAGTTACTCGGGGACAGGGGAGAACGAGCAGTACTTC.

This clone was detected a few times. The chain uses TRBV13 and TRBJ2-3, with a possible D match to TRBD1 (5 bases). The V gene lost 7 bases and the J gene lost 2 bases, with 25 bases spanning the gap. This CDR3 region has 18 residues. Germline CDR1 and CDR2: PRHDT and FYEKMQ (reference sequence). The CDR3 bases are TGTGCCAGCACCATTCGGGTCGCGGTGGCAGGGCCCACAGATACGCAGTATTTT. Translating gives CASTIRVAVAGPTDTQYF.

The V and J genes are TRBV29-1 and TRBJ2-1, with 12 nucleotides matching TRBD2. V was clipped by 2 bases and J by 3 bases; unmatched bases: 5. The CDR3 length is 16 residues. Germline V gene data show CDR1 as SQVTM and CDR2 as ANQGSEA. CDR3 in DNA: TGCAGCGTTGAAAGAGGGACTAGCGGGTTCTACAATGAGCAGTTCTTC. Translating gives CSVERGTSGFYNEQFF.

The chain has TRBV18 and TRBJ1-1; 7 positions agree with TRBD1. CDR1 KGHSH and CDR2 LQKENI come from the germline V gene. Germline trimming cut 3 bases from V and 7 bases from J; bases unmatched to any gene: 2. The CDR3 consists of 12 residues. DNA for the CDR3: TGTGCCAGCTCACCCGGGACAGATGAAGCTTTCTTT. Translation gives CASSPGTDEAFF.

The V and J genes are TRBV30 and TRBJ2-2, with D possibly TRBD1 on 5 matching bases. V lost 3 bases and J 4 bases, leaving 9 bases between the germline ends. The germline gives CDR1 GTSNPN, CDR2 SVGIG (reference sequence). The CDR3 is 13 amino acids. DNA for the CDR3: TGTGCCTGGAGCCCAGGGTTCACCGGGGAGCTGTTTTTT. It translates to CAWSPGFTGELFF.

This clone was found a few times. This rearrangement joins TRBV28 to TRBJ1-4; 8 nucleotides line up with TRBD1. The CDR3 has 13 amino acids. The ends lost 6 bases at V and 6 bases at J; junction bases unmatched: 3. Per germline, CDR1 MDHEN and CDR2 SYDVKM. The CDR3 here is CASSPGQDEKLFF. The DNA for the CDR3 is TGTGCCAGCAGCCCGGGACAGGATGAAAAACTGTTTTTT. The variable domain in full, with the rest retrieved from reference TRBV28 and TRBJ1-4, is DVKVTQSSRYLVKRTGEKVFLECVQDMDHENMFWYRQDPGLGLRLIYFSYDVKMKEKGDIPEGYSVSREKKERFSLILESASTNQTSMYLCASSPGQDEKLFFGSGTQLSVL.

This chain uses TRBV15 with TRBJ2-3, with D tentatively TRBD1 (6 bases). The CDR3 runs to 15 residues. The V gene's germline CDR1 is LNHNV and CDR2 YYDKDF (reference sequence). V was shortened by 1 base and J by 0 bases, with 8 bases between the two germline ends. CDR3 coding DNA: TGTGCCACCAGCAGAGGGGGGCTCAGCACAGATACGCAGTATTTT. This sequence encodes CATSRGGLSTDTQYF.

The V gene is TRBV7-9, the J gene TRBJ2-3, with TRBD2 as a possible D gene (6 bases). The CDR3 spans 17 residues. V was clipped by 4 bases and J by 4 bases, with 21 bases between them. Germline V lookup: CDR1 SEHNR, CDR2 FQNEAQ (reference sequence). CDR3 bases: TGTGCCAGCAGCTCCTCGCCCGTGGGACTGATGGCAGATACGCAGTATTTT. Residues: CASSSSPVGLMADTQYF.

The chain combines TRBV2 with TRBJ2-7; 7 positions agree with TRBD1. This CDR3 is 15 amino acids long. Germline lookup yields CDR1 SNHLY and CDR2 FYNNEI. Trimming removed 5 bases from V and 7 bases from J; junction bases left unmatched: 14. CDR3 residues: CASSPQDRWAREQYF. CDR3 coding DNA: TGTGCCAGCAGTCCCCAGGACAGGTGGGCTAGGGAGCAGTACTTC.

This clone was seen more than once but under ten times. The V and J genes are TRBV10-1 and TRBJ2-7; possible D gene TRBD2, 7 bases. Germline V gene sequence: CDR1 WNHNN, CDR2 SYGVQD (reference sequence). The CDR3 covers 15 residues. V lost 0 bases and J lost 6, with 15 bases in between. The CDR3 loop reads CASSESGGRDPEQYF. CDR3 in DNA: TGCGCCAGCAGTGAGTCCGGGGGGCGTGATCCCGAGCAGTACTTC.

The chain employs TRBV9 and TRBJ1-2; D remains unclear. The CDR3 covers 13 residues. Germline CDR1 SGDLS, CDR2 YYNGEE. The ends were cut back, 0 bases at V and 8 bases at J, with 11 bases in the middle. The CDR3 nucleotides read TGTGCCAGCAGCGTAGTTCCGGGTTCGGGCTACACCTTC. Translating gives CASSVVPGSGYTF.

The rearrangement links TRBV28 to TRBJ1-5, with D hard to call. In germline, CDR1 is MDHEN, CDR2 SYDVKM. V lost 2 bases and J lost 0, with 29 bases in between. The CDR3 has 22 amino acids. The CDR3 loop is CASSLGSGRAARLHYSNQPQHF. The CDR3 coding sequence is TGTGCCAGCAGTTTAGGGAGTGGGAGGGCGGCCCGCTTACATTATAGCAATCAGCCCCAGCATTTT. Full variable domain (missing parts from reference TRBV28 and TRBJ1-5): DVKVTQSSRYLVKRTGEKVFLECVQDMDHENMFWYRQDPGLGLRLIYFSYDVKMKEKGDIPEGYSVSREKKERFSLILESASTNQTSMYLCASSLGSGRAARLHYSNQPQHFGDGTRLSIL.